This T cell receptor beta chain originates from a study of T cells in Graves' hyperthyroidism and ophthalmopathy. V lost 4 bases and J lost 4, with 10 bases in between. The CDR3 loop spans 14 amino acids. The germline gives CDR1 SNHLY, CDR2 FYNNEI. Uncontrolled infection, other autoimmune disease, pregnancy or lactation led to exclusion. The TCR beta CDR3 regions underwent amplification using RNA transcripts as the source. Primed by the HTBI set, a first-round RT-PCR was run on the TCR CDR3. TCRdb independently ran MiXCR on the multiplex PCR reads; one entry per CDR3 protein. The table records about 350,000 distinct CDR3 sequences, about 14% of them present only once.

The receptor was derived from a woman under 40 with Graves' hyperthyroidism. This sequence joins TRBV2 and TRBJ2-2, with D possibly being TRBD2 (5 bases). The sequencing input was blood. This chain's CDR3 is CASSVLATTGELFF. CDR3 nucleotide sequence: TGTGCCAGCAGTGTTCTAGCTACCACCGGGGAGCTGTTTTTT.